The 18 T cell receptor beta chains in this list originate from one sample, sequenced in a study of cytomegalovirus exposure and HLA in healthy donors. PCR primers comprised 60 Vbeta and 13 Jbeta primers. Measured with immunoSEQ multiplex PCR; TCRdb has only the in-frame clones, and not every one. The repertoire has some 200,000 clones, 82% of them found once; the top ten carry 6.5%. The sequenced material came from PBMCs. Source of these receptors: a woman aged 45-65 years in good health and CMV-seropositive.

Concerning this clone: Sequence at one end of the junction differs from germline and may be a read error. The rearrangement uses TRBV29-1 and TRBJ2-6; TRBD1 aligns across 9 bases. In germline, CDR1 is SQVTM, CDR2 ANQGSEA. The CDR3 loop spans 14 amino acids. The CDR3 region has the DNA TGCAGCGCTCTACAGGGGGCTGGGGCCAACGGCCTGACTTTC. It encodes CSALQGAGANGLTF.

The V and J genes are TRBV5-4 and TRBJ2-7; 9 positions agree with TRBD2. The CDR3 runs 15 residues. CDR1 is SGHNT and CDR2 is YYREEE in the germline V gene (reference sequence). Trimming at V came to 0 bases and at J to 4 bases, leaving 5 bases not matched to a gene. The CDR3 loop is CASSLVAGAGYEQYF. DNA of the CDR3: TGTGCCAGCAGCTTGGTAGCGGGAGCTGGGTACGAGCAGTACTTC.

The gene calls are TRBV5-6 and TRBJ2-5; 9 positions agree with TRBD2. V shed 0 bases and J 4 bases; nucleotides not matched to a gene: 4. CDR1 is SGHDT and CDR2 is YYEEEE in the germline V gene. The CDR3 sequence is 15 residues long. CDR3 DNA: TGTGCCAGCAGCTTGGGCGGGAGGGCCATAGAGACCCAGTACTTC. Protein sequence: CASSLGGRAIETQYF.

The V and J genes are TRBV11-2 and TRBJ2-7, with TRBD1 matching over 8 bases. CDR1 is SGHAT and CDR2 is FQNNGV in the germline V gene. Trimming removed 3 bases from V and 1 base from J; junction bases left unmatched: 5. The CDR3 covers 15 residues. Written as DNA, the CDR3 is TGTGCCAGCAGCTTCGGACAGGGACGATCCTACGAGCAGTACTTC. It translates to CASSFGQGRSYEQYF.

The CDR3 region is CAISGGQGRTEETQYF. The CDR3, as DNA: TGTGCCATCAGTGGGGGACAGGGCCGTACCGAAGAGACCCAGTACTTC. This chain joins TRBV10-3 and TRBJ2-5; 9 bases agree with TRBD1. This CDR3 contains 16 residues. Per germline, CDR1 ENHRY and CDR2 SYGVKD. J lost 3 bases, V lost 4 bases, and 9 bases had no gene match.

In this sample, this clone turned up once. The gene calls are TRBV4-3 and TRBJ2-3; D might be TRBD2 (7 bases). Germline V CDR1 and CDR2: LGHNA, YSLEER. CDR3 length: 17 residues. Trimming left V 0 bases short and J 2 bases short, with 15 bases between. The CDR3 nucleotides read TGCGCCAGCAGCCAAGAAGTGCGGGGGCCTATCACAGATACGCAGTATTTT. Translated, it gives CASSQEVRGPITDTQYF.

The J gene is TRBJ2-1, the V gene TRBV11-3, with D possibly matching TRBD2 (5 bases). Between the trimmed V and J ends, which lost 5 bases and 5 bases, there was a span of 13 bases. CDR1 and CDR2 from the germline V gene are SGHNT and YENEEA. The CDR3 covers 14 residues. The CDR3 DNA sequence: TGTGCCAGCAGCACCCGGGGTGACAACAATGAGCAGTTCTTC. This codes for CASSTRGDNNEQFF. Drawing the rest from reference TRBV11-3 and TRBJ2-1, the complete variable domain is EAGVVQSPRYKIIEKKQPVAFWCNPISGHNTLYWYLQNLGQGPELLIRYENEEAVDDSQLPKDRFSAERLKGVDSTLKIQPAELGDSAVYLCASSTRGDNNEQFFGPGTRLTVL.

The chain uses TRBV10-3 and TRBJ1-1; D not certain. This CDR3 is 14 amino acids long. The germline V gene encodes CDR1 ENHRY and CDR2 SYGVKD. Trimming took 6 bases from V and 1 from J, leaving 12 bases between them. The CDR3 nucleotides read TGTGCCATCAGACAATTACAGTCGAACACTGAAGCTTTCTTT. Protein product: CAIRQLQSNTEAFF.

This chain links TRBV7-9 with TRBJ1-1; D perhaps matches TRBD1 (6 bases). V was shortened by 2 bases and J by 5 bases, with 15 bases between the two germline ends. This CDR3 region has 15 residues. Germline CDR1 and CDR2: SEHNR and FQNEAQ (reference sequence). CDR3 nucleotides: TGTGCCAGCAGCTTAAAAGGGGGGGCAGGTACTGAAGCTTTCTTT. The encoded protein is CASSLKGGAGTEAFF.

V is TRBV5-5 and J is TRBJ1-1; D not certain. CDR3 length equals 14 residues. Germline CDR1 SGHKS, CDR2 YYEKEE (reference sequence). V was cut by 4 bases and J by 7 bases, with 17 bases left in between. The CDR3 DNA reads as TGTGCCAGCAGCGTTTTCGTAGGGAGGGATGAAGCTTTCTTT. It yields the protein CASSVFVGRDEAFF.

The chain uses TRBV27 and TRBJ2-7, with D perhaps TRBD1 (6 bases). The CDR3 runs 13 residues. Germline V gives CDR1 MNHEY, CDR2 SMNVEV (reference sequence). V lost 6 bases and J 0 bases, leaving 9 bases between the germline ends. CDR3 protein: CASRGTNSYEQYF. Written as DNA, the CDR3 is TGTGCCAGCAGGGGGACAAACTCCTACGAGCAGTACTTC.

V and J are TRBV5-1 and TRBJ2-3, with TRBD2 matching 13 bases. CDR3 length: 19 amino acids. The V gene's germline CDR1 is SGHRS and CDR2 YFSETQ. V lost 4 bases, J lost 4 bases, and 15 bases stayed unmatched. CDR3 nucleotide sequence: TGCGCCAGCAGCATCACTAGCGGGGGGGCAGGATCCTCTTCAGATACGCAGTATTTT. Translation gives CASSITSGGAGSSSDTQYF. Looking up the rest from reference TRBV5-1 and TRBJ2-3 gives the full variable domain: KAGVTQTPRYLIKTRGQQVTLSCSPISGHRSVSWYQQTPGQGLQFLFEYFSETQRNKGNFPGRFSGRQFSNSRSEMNVSTLELGDSALYLCASSITSGGAGSSSDTQYFGPGTRLTVL.

This sequence joins TRBV18 and TRBJ1-4; 7 nucleotides agree with TRBD1. Germline loops: CDR1 KGHSH, CDR2 LQKENI. The V gene end was trimmed by 3 bases and the J gene end by 4 bases; junction bases not matched to a gene: 2. CDR3 length: 14 amino acids. The CDR3 reads CASSPGTVNEKLFF. CDR3 bases: TGTGCCAGCTCACCCGGGACAGTTAATGAAAAACTGTTTTTT.

The chain links TRBV2 to TRBJ2-3; TRBD2 matches 11 bases. This CDR3 is 15 amino acids long. The V gene's germline CDR1 is SNHLY and CDR2 FYNNEI. Unmatched junction bases numbered 4, after V lost 8 bases and J lost 0 bases. The CDR3 region is CASGGLAVSTDTQYF. CDR3 nucleotides: TGTGCCAGCGGGGGACTAGCGGTTAGCACAGATACGCAGTATTTT.

The chain employs TRBV11-2 and TRBJ2-5; 8 bases match TRBD2. Trimming took 7 bases from V and 0 from J; bases not matched to a gene: 7. The CDR3 contains 15 residues. Germline CDR1 is SGHAT and CDR2 is FQNNGV. The CDR3 spells CASTLRGGYQETQYF. The CDR3, as DNA: TGTGCCAGCACCCTCCGGGGGGGGTACCAAGAGACCCAGTACTTC.

V gene TRBV7-9 combines with J gene TRBJ2-7, with TRBD2 as a possible D gene (5 bases). Germline CDR1 SEHNR, CDR2 FQNEAQ (reference sequence). The CDR3 consists of 14 residues. The ends were cut back, 1 base at V and 6 bases at J, with 13 bases in the middle. CDR3 sequence: CASSLGSLSAEQYF. The DNA for the CDR3 is TGTGCCAGCAGCTTAGGGTCCCTTAGCGCCGAGCAGTACTTC. Supplemented by reference TRBV7-9 and TRBJ2-7, the full variable domain reads DTGVSQNPRHKITKRGQNVTFRCDPISEHNRLYWYRQTLGQGPEFLTYFQNEAQLEKSRLLSDRFSAERPKGSFSTLEIQRTEQGDSAMYLCASSLGSLSAEQYFGPGTRLTVT.

This clone was detected a few times. The gene calls are TRBV5-1 and TRBJ2-5; 11 bases map to TRBD2. V lost 4 bases to trimming and J lost 5 bases; unmatched junction nucleotides: 13. This CDR3 region has 17 residues. CDR1 is SGHRS, CDR2 YFSETQ, per germline. The CDR3, as DNA: TGCGCCAGCAGCCAAAGACTAGCGGGGCCTCCCGCGGAGACCCAGTACTTC. Its translation: CASSQRLAGPPAETQYF.

The gene calls are TRBV6-1 and TRBJ1-3; D remains ambiguous. Germline CDR1 reads MNHNS; CDR2 reads SASEGT. The CDR3 length is 11 residues. Trimming took 4 bases from V and 7 from J, leaving 5 bases between them. The CDR3 loop reads CASSGSNTIYF. The CDR3 coding sequence is TGTGCCAGCAGTGGTTCGAACACCATATATTTT.